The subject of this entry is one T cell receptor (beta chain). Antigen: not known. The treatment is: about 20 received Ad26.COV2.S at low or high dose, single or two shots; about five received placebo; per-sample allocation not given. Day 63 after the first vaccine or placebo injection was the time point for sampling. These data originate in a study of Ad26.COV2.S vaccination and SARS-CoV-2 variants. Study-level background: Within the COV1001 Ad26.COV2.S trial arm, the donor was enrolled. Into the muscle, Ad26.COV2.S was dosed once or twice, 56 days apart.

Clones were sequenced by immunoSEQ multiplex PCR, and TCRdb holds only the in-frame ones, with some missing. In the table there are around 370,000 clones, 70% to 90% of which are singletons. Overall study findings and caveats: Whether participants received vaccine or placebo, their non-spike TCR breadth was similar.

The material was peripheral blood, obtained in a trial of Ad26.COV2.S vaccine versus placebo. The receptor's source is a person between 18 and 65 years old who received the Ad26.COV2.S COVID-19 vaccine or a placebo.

The CDR3 coding sequence is TGTGCCAGTAGTATCAAGCTAGGACAGAACTATGGCTACACCTTC. Translating it yields CASSIKLGQNYGYTF. The chain carries TRBV19 and TRBJ1-2, with D perhaps matching TRBD1 (6 bases). The CDR3 extends over 15 amino acids. Per the germline V gene, CDR1 is LNHDA and CDR2 is SQIVND (reference sequence). V gave up 3 bases and J gave up 2 bases, with 13 bases separating them. The full variable domain, completed using reference TRBV19 and TRBJ1-2, is DGGITQSPKYLFRKEGQNVTLSCEQNLNHDAMYWYRQDPGQGLRLIYYSQIVNDFQKGDIAEGYSVSREKKESFPLTVTSAQKNPTAFYLCASSIKLGQNYGYTFGSGTRLTVV.